Detailed here is one T cell receptor beta chain. What this receptor recognizes is not known. It has no much larger one-base neighbor in the sample; base qualities were not kept. Relative to germline, V is 4 bases shorter and J is 0 bases shorter, with 12 bases between their ends. The germline V gene sets CDR1 to MGHRA and CDR2 to YSYEKL. Including cysteine and phenylalanine, the CDR3 has 16 amino acids. Just CDR3 DNA is preserved here, 48 bases in frame from base 1. In Seattle, one collaborating source enrolled patients while the infection was active and tracked those patients longitudinally over the course of disease. Whole blood was collected in K2EDTA tubes by collaborating institutions according to the institutions' own protocols. For TCRbeta analysis, collaborators shipped samples as frozen whole blood, isolated PBMCs, or DNA extracted from either of those sample types. TCRbeta CDR3 regions were amplified from genomic DNA using the immunoSEQ Assay, a bias-controlled multiplex PCR. Per the source publication's procedure: The number of nucleated cells in each sample was estimated from the amplification of reference gene primers within the assay. To quantify the absolute abundance of each unique TCRbeta CDR3 rearrangement, sequence reads were collapsed and filtered. For each sample, productive Simpson clonality was calculated as the square root of Simpson's diversity index across productive rearrangements. TCRdb's version of the immuneACCESS table is confined to in-frame rearrangements and falls short of the full clone set. An unresolved V gene accounts for under half of the shortfall where checked; the remainder is of unknown origin. Clone size and the V and J calls come from that table; the DNA yielded D and trimming. Across this sample there are some 360,000 clones, with 70% to 90% seen only once. Of the sample, approximately 2.4% falls within the top ten clones.

The sample originates from a study of blood T cell repertoires in COVID-19 (dated by TCRdb to about 2020). About the study as a whole: Samples from collaborators originated in the United States, Italy and Spain and spanned both the acute and convalescent phases of COVID-19. The material from the prospective study consisted of cDNA or gDNA derived from T cells, B-cell-depleted T cells, or PBMCs. Subjects who had been exposed to COVID-19, were actively infected with it, or had recovered from it provided the deeply sampled blood TCRbeta repertoires that made up the dataset. The repertoires were made available in a free public database intended to serve as a resource for research on the immune response to SARS-CoV-2. Samples were obtained from the ongoing ImmuneRACE study (first 160 participants) and from 1,254 subjects provided by 6 global collaborators. Sample metadata almost always included a de-identified subject ID, COVID-19 status, age in years and sex. Where available, HLA class I and class II types were obtained from metadata supplied by the sample provider rather than from assay-based typing.

Study-wide conclusions, independent of this receptor: Clinical and demographic metadata were provided uncurated, with the amount varying by source and participant.

Sequenced input: peripheral blood. The rearranged chain carries TRBV4-1 and TRBJ2-2; 6 matching bases give a weak D call of TRBD1. This clonotype was sampled from a woman in her fifties or sixties with COVID-19, enrolled during active disease. At the DNA level, the sequence is TGCGCCAGCAGCCCCAGAGGGGGATCGAACACCGGGGAGCTGTTTTTT. This translates into CASSPRGGSNTGELFF.